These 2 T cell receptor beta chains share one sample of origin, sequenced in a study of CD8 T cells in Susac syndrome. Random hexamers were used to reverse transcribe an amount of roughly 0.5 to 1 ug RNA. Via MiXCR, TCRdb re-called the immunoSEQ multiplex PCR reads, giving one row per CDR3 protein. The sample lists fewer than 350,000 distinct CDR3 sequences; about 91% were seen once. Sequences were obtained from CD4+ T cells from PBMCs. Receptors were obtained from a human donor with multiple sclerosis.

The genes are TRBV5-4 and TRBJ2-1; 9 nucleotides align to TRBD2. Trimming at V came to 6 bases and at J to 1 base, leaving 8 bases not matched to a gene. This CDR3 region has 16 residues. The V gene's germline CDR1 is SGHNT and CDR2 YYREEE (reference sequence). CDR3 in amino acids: CASTLAGALSYNEQFF. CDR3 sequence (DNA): TGTGCCAGCACCTTAGCGGGGGCGTTATCCTACAATGAGCAGTTCTTC. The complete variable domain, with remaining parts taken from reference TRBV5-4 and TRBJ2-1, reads ETGVTQSPTHLIKTRGQQVTLRCSSQSGHNTVSWYQQALGQGPQFIFQYYREEENGRGNFPPRFSGLQFPNYSSELNVNALELDDSALYLCASTLAGALSYNEQFFGPGTRLTVL.

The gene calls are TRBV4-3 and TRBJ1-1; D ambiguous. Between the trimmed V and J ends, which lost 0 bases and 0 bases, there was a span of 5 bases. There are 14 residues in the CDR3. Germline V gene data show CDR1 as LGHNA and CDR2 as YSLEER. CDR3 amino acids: CASSQEGLNTEAFF. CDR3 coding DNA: TGCGCCAGCAGCCAAGAAGGGCTGAACACTGAAGCTTTCTTT.